The 21 T cell receptor beta chains in this list originate from one sample, sequenced in a study of T cell changes during pregnancy in multiple sclerosis. Sequencing was performed with immunoSEQ multiplex PCR; in TCRdb, only in-frame clones are kept and a portion is missing. The data show about 70,000 clones, around 94% seen once. The sequenced sample was peripheral blood, obtained in the third trimester of pregnancy. Receptor source: a female donor with multiple sclerosis, enrolled in a pregnancy study.

The chain couples TRBV5-4 to TRBJ1-2; D gene ambiguous. The germline V gene encodes CDR1 SGHNT and CDR2 YYREEE (reference sequence). The CDR3 runs to 15 residues. Trimming took off 0 bases at V and 3 bases at J, with 12 bases between the two ends. In DNA, the CDR3 is TGTGCCAGCAGCTTGGCCGGAGGGATTGACTATGGCTACACCTTC. This codes for CASSLAGGIDYGYTF. The full variable domain, rest sourced from reference TRBV5-4 and TRBJ1-2, is ETGVTQSPTHLIKTRGQQVTLRCSSQSGHNTVSWYQQALGQGPQFIFQYYREEENGRGNFPPRFSGLQFPNYSSELNVNALELDDSALYLCASSLAGGIDYGYTFGSGTRLTVV.

This chain joins TRBV5-4 and TRBJ2-1; 13 bases are a match to TRBD2. Germline V gene data show CDR1 as SGHNT and CDR2 as YYREEE (reference sequence). V trimming: 2 bases; J trimming: 7 bases; junction bases outside the gene matches: 9. This CDR3 is built from 17 residues. CDR3 bases: TGTGCCAGCAGCTTTAGTAGAACTAGCGGGGGGGCTAATGAGCAGTTCTTC. As protein: CASSFSRTSGGANEQFF.

This clone was detected only once. The chain is built from TRBV6-1 and TRBJ1-2, with 7 bases matching TRBD1. This CDR3 is built from 13 residues. The ends lost 7 bases at V and 4 bases at J; junction bases unmatched: 6. Germline CDR1 reads MNHNS; CDR2 reads SASEGT. The CDR3 loop reads CASNIRDSYGYTF. The CDR3, as DNA: TGTGCCAGCAACATAAGGGACAGCTATGGCTACACCTTC.

V usage is TRBV7-2 and J usage is TRBJ1-1; 7 nucleotides align to TRBD1. The junction had 6 bases not matched to a gene; V was cut back by 5 bases and J by 3 bases. Per the germline V gene, CDR1 is SGHTA and CDR2 is FQGNSA. There are 14 residues in the CDR3. This chain's CDR3 is CASSVTGEDTEAFF. The CDR3 nucleotides read TGTGCCAGCAGCGTCACAGGGGAGGACACTGAAGCTTTCTTT.

This chain joins TRBV7-9 and TRBJ2-7; 8 nucleotides agree with TRBD1. This CDR3 region has 15 residues. The germline V gene encodes CDR1 SEHNR and CDR2 FQNEAQ (reference sequence). Trimming cost V 1 base and J 0 bases; bases outside gene matches: 2. The CDR3 here is CASSLVQGGSYEQYF. The CDR3 nucleotides are TGTGCCAGCAGCTTAGTACAGGGGGGCTCCTACGAGCAGTACTTC.

The genes are TRBV6-1 and TRBJ1-3; D call uncertain. Per germline, CDR1 MNHNS and CDR2 SASEGT. Between the trimmed V and J ends, which lost 3 bases and 5 bases, there was a span of 11 bases. The CDR3 totals 14 residues. The CDR3 nucleotides are TGTGCCAGCAGTGATCTCAGTATTCGAAACACCATATATTTT. Translating gives CASSDLSIRNTIYF.

V usage is TRBV2 and J usage is TRBJ2-3, with 9 nucleotides matching TRBD1. CDR3 length equals 15 residues. J was trimmed by 6 bases and V by 1 base; bases with no gene match: 5. Germline loops: CDR1 SNHLY, CDR2 FYNNEI. The CDR3 nucleotides are TGTGCCAGCAGTGAAGGGGGACAGGGCGGCGATACGCAGTATTTT. The encoded protein is CASSEGGQGGDTQYF.

This rearrangement joins TRBV28 to TRBJ1-5; D possibly corresponds to TRBD1 (5 bases). V lost 8 bases and J 6 bases, leaving 11 bases between the germline ends. The CDR3 is 12 amino acids. In germline, CDR1 is MDHEN, CDR2 SYDVKM. The CDR3 bases are TGTGCCAGCGAATTCCAGGGTCAGCCCCAGCATTTT. Its protein is CASEFQGQPQHF.

V gene TRBV7-3 combines with J gene TRBJ2-7, with D unresolved. Germline V gene sequence: CDR1 SGHTA, CDR2 FQGTGA. The V gene lost 1 base and the J gene lost 2 bases, with 9 bases spanning the gap. CDR3 length: 14 amino acids. CDR3 region: CASSLIGGTYEQYF. CDR3 bases: TGTGCCAGCAGCTTAATTGGCGGAACCTACGAGCAGTACTTC.

The rearrangement joins TRBV6-4 to TRBJ1-2; 8 nucleotides align to TRBD1. There are 14 residues in the CDR3. V was clipped by 6 bases and J by 3 bases; unmatched bases: 6. CDR1 and CDR2 from the germline V gene are MRHNA and SNTAGT. This chain's CDR3 is CASRPTGGDYGYTF. The CDR3 bases are TGTGCCAGCAGGCCCACAGGGGGGGACTATGGCTACACCTTC.

V and J are TRBV11-3 and TRBJ1-6; D not certain. The CDR3 loop spans 14 amino acids. V was clipped by 5 bases and J by 8 bases, with 13 bases between them. Germline values: CDR1 SGHNT, CDR2 YENEEA. CDR3 loop: CASSHSFGDSPLHF. CDR3 DNA: TGTGCCAGCAGCCACAGCTTCGGGGATTCACCCCTCCACTTT.

This clone was seen just once. The J gene is TRBJ2-3, the V gene TRBV5-4, with D possibly matching TRBD2 (6 bases). The CDR3 runs 16 residues. Germline CDR1 SGHNT, CDR2 YYREEE (reference sequence). V was pared by 4 bases and J by 0 bases, with 15 bases between. This CDR3 reads CASSQGGAPSTDTQYF. CDR3 DNA sequence: TGTGCCAGCAGCCAAGGAGGGGCCCCCAGCACAGATACGCAGTATTTT.

The chain combines TRBV7-8 with TRBJ1-2; D is perhaps TRBD1 (6 bases). The V end was cut by 3 bases, the J end by 8 bases, with 13 bases between. This CDR3 is 13 amino acids long. CDR1 SGHVS and CDR2 FQNEAQ come from the germline V gene. CDR3 amino acids: CASSLGAGIGYTF. The CDR3 DNA is TGTGCCAGCAGCTTGGGGGCGGGTATAGGCTACACCTTC.

The J gene is TRBJ2-7, the V gene TRBV4-3; 8 positions match TRBD1. Trimming removed 5 bases from V and 3 bases from J; junction bases left unmatched: 9. The CDR3 length is 15 residues. Germline CDR1 LGHNA, CDR2 YSLEER. CDR3 nucleotides: TGCGCCAGCAGCAGACGTACAGGGGGAGGCTACGAGCAGTACTTC. This encodes CASSRRTGGGYEQYF.

There are a few counts of this clone. CDR3 amino acids: CASSFPGVYEQYF. In nucleotides, the CDR3 is TGTGCCAGCAGCTTCCCAGGGGTTTACGAGCAGTACTTC. The chain recombines TRBV7-9 with TRBJ2-7, with D tentatively TRBD1 (6 bases). The V and J ends lost 3 bases and 4 bases respectively, with 10 bases between them. The CDR3 length is 13 residues. Germline V lookup: CDR1 SEHNR, CDR2 FQNEAQ (reference sequence).

The chain recombines TRBV12-5 with TRBJ1-4, with TRBD1 identical over 10 bases. CDR1 is LGHNT and CDR2 is FRNRAP in the germline V gene. With 6 bases clipped from V and 6 bases from J, the junction kept 4 bases outside the gene matches. CDR3 length: 14 residues. Written as DNA, the CDR3 is TGTGCTAGTGGGCAAGGACAGGGGGATGAAAAACTGTTTTTT. Translation gives CASGQGQGDEKLFF.

This rearrangement joins TRBV4-2 to TRBJ1-2; D gene unclear. CDR3 length: 14 amino acids. CDR1 and CDR2 from the germline V gene are LGHNA and YNFKEQ. Between the trimmed V and J ends, which lost 0 bases and 6 bases, there was a span of 11 bases. This CDR3 is CASSQEMGVDGYTF. The CDR3 region has the DNA TGTGCCAGCAGCCAAGAAATGGGAGTCGATGGCTACACCTTC.

The rearrangement joins TRBV5-8 to TRBJ1-1, with D possibly being TRBD1 (6 bases). V was shortened by 0 bases and J by 5 bases, with 11 bases between the two germline ends. Looked up from germline, CDR1 is SGHTS and CDR2 is YDEGEE. The CDR3 is 14 amino acids. The CDR3 DNA follows: TGTGCCAGCAGCTTGGGTACAGGGACGACTGAAGCTTTCTTT. Translation gives CASSLGTGTTEAFF.

This clone appeared a single time. The chain is built from TRBV7-3 and TRBJ2-5; 8 nucleotides agree with TRBD2. The CDR3 loop spans 14 amino acids. The J segment lost 5 bases and the V segment lost 5 bases, leaving 7 bases of the junction unmatched. Germline lookup yields CDR1 SGHTA and CDR2 FQGTGA. The CDR3 nucleotides are TGTGCCAGCAGCCCCCTGCGGGGGGCGGAGACCCAGTACTTC. This translates into CASSPLRGAETQYF.

This clone was found once. The chain joins TRBV2 to TRBJ2-5, with TRBD1 identical over 9 bases. Trimming at V came to 6 bases and at J to 2 bases, leaving 4 bases not matched to a gene. The CDR3 runs to 14 residues. Looked up from germline, CDR1 is SNHLY and CDR2 is FYNNEI. The CDR3 DNA reads TGTGCCAGCAGGACAGACAGGGGGCAAGAGACCCAGTACTTC. Protein product: CASRTDRGQETQYF.

V gene TRBV18 combines with J gene TRBJ1-4, with a possible D match to TRBD1 (5 bases). Germline V gene lookup returns CDR1 KGHSH and CDR2 LQKENI. This CDR3 region has 14 residues. Trimming cost V 0 bases and J 8 bases, with 10 bases left between them. CDR3 sequence (DNA): TGTGCCAGCTCACCACCGATGGGGGGGGAAAAACTGTTTTTT. Its translation: CASSPPMGGEKLFF. The full variable domain, in which reference TRBV18 and TRBJ1-4 provide the parts outside the CDR3, is NAGVMQNPRHLVRRRGQEARLRCSPMKGHSHVYWYRQLPEEGLKFMVYLQKENIIDESGMPKERFSAEFPKEGPSILRIQQVVRGDSAAYFCASSPPMGGEKLFFGSGTQLSVL.